This T cell receptor beta chain was identified in a study of early T cells in non-severe SARS-CoV-2 infection. Turning to the study itself: RNA in bulk from unsorted whole blood was sequenced, and chains were unpaired.

The CDR3 sequence is 13 residues long. CDR1 and CDR2 (germline): LGHDT, YNNKEL (reference sequence). Between the trimmed V and J ends, which lost 1 base and 5 bases, there was a span of 6 bases. Findings and limits, study-wide: The study's VDJdb matching favored anti-spike CD8 responses and missed private and CD4 specificities.

Within the sample, this clonotype is large (0.1 to 1%). Antigen specificity is unknown. Researchers attached unique molecular identifiers to individual cDNA molecules. MiXCR was run by TCRdb on the 5' RACE reads, yielding one entry per CDR3 protein. The sample records 75,000 to 80,000 distinct CDR3 sequences, 15% to 18% being singletons. J is TRBJ2-1 and V is TRBV3-1; D is uncertain. Input material: whole blood. The clonotype was recovered from an adult who was a healthcare worker with PCR-confirmed SARS-CoV-2 infection or an uninfected control (not recorded which). The CDR3 here is CASSQANDNEQFF. CDR3 nucleotide sequence: TGTGCCAGCAGCCAAGCCAACGACAATGAGCAGTTCTTC.